This record looks at one TCR beta chain sequence and its context. The sample belongs to a study of blood T cell repertoires in COVID-19. On the study more broadly: Donors in the United States, Italy and Spain gave samples during acute or convalescent COVID-19. The analysed material was cDNA or gDNA that came from T cells, B-cell-depleted T cells, or PBMCs.

Per the original data handling: Counts of nucleated cells, estimated from reference gene primer amplification, were obtained. TCRdb's copy holds only in-frame clones and misses some; the assay was immunoSEQ multiplex PCR. V, J and clone size were drawn from that table, and D and trimming were deduced from the DNA. The sample includes roughly 280,000 clones, around 90% seen only once; the top ten take 5.2%. The CDR3 covers 18 residues. The Seattle site enrolled patients during active infection and followed them longitudinally. Sequenced material: peripheral blood. The rearrangement joins TRBV21-1 to TRBJ1-2; the D call TRBD1 from the table was never checked on the DNA. TRBV21-1 represents a pseudogene. This TCR came from a woman aged 55-75 years with COVID-19, enrolled during active disease. The CDR3 loop is CASSNQKTGDENTYGYTF. In nucleotides, the CDR3 is TGTGCCAGCAGCAACCAAAAGACAGGGGACGAAAATACCTATGGCTACACCTTC.